This TCR beta chain was identified in a study of OX40 agonist ivuxolimab in advanced cancers. The overall study: All patients had ivuxolimab intravenously every 2 weeks at 0.01 to 10 mg/kg. There were three patients with partial responses, one having hepatocellular carcinoma and two cutaneous melanoma.

Assay: immunoSEQ multiplex PCR; the TCRdb copy retains only in-frame clones and omits some. Among 72,000 or so clones listed, about 86% were seen once. CDR3 length: 14 amino acids. Germline CDR1 is SGHTA and CDR2 is FQGNSA. J gave up 7 bases and V 1 base, and 6 bases lay outside the gene matches. V and J are TRBV7-2 and TRBJ1-2; 7 bases match TRBD1. Sample: CD4+ or CD8+ T cells sorted from blood, taken in a trial of the OX40 agonist ivuxolimab. This sequence was found in an adult with an advanced solid tumor such as melanoma, head and neck, liver or kidney cancer. Here the CDR3 DNA reads TGTGCCAGCAGCTTAGATCAGGGGGTGGGTGGCTACACCTTC. Translation gives CASSLDQGVGGYTF. The full variable domain, with the rest looked up from reference TRBV7-2 and TRBJ1-2, is GAGVSQSPSNKVTEKGKDVELRCDPISGHTALYWYRQSLGQGLEFLIYFQGNSAPDKSGLPSDRFSAERTGGSVSTLTIQRTQQEDSAVYLCASSLDQGVGGYTFGSGTRLTVV.